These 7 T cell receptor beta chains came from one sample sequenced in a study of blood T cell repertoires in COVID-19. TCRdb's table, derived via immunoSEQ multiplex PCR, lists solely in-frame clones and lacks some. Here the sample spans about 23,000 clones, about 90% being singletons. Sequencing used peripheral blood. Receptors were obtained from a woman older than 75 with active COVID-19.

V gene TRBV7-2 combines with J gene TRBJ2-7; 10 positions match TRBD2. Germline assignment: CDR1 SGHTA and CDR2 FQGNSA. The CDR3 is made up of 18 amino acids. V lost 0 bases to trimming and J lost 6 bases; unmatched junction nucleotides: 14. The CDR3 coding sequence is TGTGCCAGCAGCTTAGCTGGGATTAGCGGGGGGAAAGGTGGCGAGCAGTACTTC. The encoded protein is CASSLAGISGGKGGEQYF.

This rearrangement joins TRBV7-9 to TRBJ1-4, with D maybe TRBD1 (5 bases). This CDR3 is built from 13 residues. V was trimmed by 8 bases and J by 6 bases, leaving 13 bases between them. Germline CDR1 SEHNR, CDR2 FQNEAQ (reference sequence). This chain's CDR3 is CASGASSDEKLFF. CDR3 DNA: TGTGCCAGCGGGGCGTCGAGTGATGAAAAACTGTTTTTT.

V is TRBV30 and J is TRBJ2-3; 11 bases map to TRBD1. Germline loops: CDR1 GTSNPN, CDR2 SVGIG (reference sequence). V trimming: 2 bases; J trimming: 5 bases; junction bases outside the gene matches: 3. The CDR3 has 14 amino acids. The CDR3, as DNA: TGTGCCTGGAGTAGGGGACAGGGGGTAGATACGCAGTATTTT. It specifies CAWSRGQGVDTQYF.

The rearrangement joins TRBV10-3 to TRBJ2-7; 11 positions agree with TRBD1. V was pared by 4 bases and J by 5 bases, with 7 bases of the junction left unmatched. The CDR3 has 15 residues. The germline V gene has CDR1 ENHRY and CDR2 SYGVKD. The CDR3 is CAISGPDRGLHEQYF. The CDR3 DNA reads TGTGCCATCAGTGGTCCGGACAGGGGGCTTCACGAGCAGTACTTC.

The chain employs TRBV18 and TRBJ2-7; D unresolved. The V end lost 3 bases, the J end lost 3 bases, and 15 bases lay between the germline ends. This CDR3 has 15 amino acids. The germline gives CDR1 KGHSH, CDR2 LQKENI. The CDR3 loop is CASSPQNTLLYEQYF. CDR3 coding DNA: TGTGCCAGCTCACCGCAGAATACCCTTCTCTACGAGCAGTACTTC.

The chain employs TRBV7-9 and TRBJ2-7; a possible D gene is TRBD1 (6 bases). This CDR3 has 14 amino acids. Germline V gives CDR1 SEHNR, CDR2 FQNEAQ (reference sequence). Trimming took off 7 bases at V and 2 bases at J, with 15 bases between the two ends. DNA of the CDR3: TGTGCCAGCAAGGTCGAGACAGGTCCCTACGAGCAGTACTTC. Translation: CASKVETGPYEQYF.

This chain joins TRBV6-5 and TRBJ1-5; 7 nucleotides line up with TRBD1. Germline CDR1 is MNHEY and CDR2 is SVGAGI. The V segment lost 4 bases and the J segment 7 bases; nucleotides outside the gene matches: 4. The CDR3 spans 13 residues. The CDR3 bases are TGTGCCAGCAGTTCCTGGACAGGACAGCCCCAGCATTTT. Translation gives CASSSWTGQPQHF.